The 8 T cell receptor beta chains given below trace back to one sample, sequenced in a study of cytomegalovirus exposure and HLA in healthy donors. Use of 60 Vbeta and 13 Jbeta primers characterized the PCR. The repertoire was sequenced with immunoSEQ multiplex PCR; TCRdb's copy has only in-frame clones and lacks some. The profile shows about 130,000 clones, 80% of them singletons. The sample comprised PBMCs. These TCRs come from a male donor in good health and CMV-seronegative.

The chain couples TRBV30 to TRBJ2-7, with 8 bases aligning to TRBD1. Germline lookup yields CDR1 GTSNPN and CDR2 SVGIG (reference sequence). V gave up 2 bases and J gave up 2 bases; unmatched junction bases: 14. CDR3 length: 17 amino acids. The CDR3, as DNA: TGTGCCTGGAGTCCTACCGTCGACAGGGGATATCCCTACGAGCAGTACTTC. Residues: CAWSPTVDRGYPYEQYF. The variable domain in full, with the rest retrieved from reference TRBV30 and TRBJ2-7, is SQTIHQWPATLVQPVGSPLSLECTVEGTSNPNLYWYRQAAGRGLQLLFYSVGIGQISSEVPQNLSASRPQDRQFILSSKKLLLSDSGFYLCAWSPTVDRGYPYEQYFGPGTRLTVT.

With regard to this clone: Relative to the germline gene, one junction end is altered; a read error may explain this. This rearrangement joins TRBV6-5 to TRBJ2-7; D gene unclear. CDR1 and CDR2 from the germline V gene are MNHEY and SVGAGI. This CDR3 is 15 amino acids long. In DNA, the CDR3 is TGTGCCAACAGTTACAGTCTCTCTACTTCCTACGAGCAGTACTTC. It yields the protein CANSYSLSTSYEQYF.

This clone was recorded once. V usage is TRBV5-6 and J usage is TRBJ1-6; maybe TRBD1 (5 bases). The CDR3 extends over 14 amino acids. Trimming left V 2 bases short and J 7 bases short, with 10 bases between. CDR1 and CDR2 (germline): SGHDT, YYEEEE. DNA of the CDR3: TGTGCCAGCAGCTTAGGCAGGGTAAATTCACCCCTCCACTTT. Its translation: CASSLGRVNSPLHF.

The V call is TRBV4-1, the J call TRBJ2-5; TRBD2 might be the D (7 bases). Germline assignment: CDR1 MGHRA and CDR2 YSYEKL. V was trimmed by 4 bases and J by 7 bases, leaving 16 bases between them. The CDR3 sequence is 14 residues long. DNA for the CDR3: TGCGCCAGCAGCCCCCGGGGGGCCGCATTGACCCAGTACTTC. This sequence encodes CASSPRGAALTQYF.

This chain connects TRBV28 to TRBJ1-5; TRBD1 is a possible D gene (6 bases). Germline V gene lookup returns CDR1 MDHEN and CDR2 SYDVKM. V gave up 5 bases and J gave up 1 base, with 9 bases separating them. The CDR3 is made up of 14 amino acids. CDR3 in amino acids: CASSKGHSNQPQHF. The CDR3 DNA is TGTGCCAGCAGTAAGGGACACAGCAATCAGCCCCAGCATTTT.

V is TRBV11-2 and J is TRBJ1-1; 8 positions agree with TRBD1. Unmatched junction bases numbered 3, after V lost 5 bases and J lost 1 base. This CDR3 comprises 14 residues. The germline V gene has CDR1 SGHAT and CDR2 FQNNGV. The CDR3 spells CASSKQGGNTEAFF. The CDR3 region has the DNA TGTGCCAGCAGCAAACAGGGGGGGAACACTGAAGCTTTCTTT.

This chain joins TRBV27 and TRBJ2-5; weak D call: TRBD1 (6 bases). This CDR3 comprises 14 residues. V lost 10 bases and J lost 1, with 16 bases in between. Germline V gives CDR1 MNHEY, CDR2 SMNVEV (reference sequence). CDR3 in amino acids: CATKPWGRQETQYF. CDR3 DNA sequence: TGTGCCACCAAGCCTTGGGGGCGCCAAGAGACCCAGTACTTC.

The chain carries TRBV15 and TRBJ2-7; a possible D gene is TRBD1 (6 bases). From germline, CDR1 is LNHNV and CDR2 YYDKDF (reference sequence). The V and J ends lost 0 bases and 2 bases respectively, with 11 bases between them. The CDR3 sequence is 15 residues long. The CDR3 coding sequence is TGTGCCACCAGCAGAGATGGGGGCAGGGCCTACGAGCAGTACTTC. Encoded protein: CATSRDGGRAYEQYF.